A selection of T cell receptor beta chains follows, all from one sample in a study of STAT5B mutations in CD4+ large granular lymphocyte leukemia. Libraries were prepared by immunoSEQ multiplex PCR; TCRdb keeps only in-frame clonotypes and omits some of them. The sample lists some 40,000 clones, approximately 84% occurring once. The sample was CD4+ T cells from blood buffy coats. Source of these receptors: a human donor in good health. Both conserved end residues are part of each CDR3. A D gene is named only where the DNA matches it firmly. Clone size appears in some rows only: once, few, many, or a class for an expanded clone.

-	TRBV9	TRBJ1-1	-	TGTGCCAGCAGCATCGGACATAACACTGAAGCTTTCTTT	CASSIGHNTEAFF
few	TRBV4-1	TRBJ2-7	TRBD2	TGCGCCAGCAGCCAAAGATTGGCTAGCGGGGGGTTTTACGAGCAGTACTTC	CASSQRLASGGFYEQYF
-	TRBV6-5	TRBJ1-1	TRBD1	TGTGCCAGCAGTTCGTTGACAGGGGACACTGAAGCTTTCTTT	CASSSLTGDTEAFF
-	TRBV10-3	TRBJ2-7	-	TGTGCCATCAAATCTGGCCAGAGCTCCTACGAGCAGTACTTC	CAIKSGQSSYEQYF
-	TRBV28	TRBJ1-5	-	TGTGCCAGCAGTTTATTTCGCGACAGGTTCAATCAGCCCCAGCATTTT	CASSLFRDRFNQPQHF
-	TRBV28	TRBJ2-5	TRBD1	TGTGCCAGCAGTCAAAGAACAGGGGGGAAGACCCAGTACTTC	CASSQRTGGKTQYF
-	TRBV5-6	TRBJ2-3	-	TGTGCCAGCAGCTTGGGCCCCGGGCAGTCAGATACGCAGTATTTT	CASSLGPGQSDTQYF
once	TRBV6-6	TRBJ1-4	-	TGTGCCAGCAGACTCAATGAAAAACTGTTTTTT	CASRLNEKLFF
-	TRBV27	TRBJ1-6	TRBD1	TGTGCCAGCAGCCCTCACCTGGGACAGGGGGATAATTCACCCCTCCACTTT	CASSPHLGQGDNSPLHF
-	TRBV6-6	TRBJ2-3	TRBD2	TGTGCCAGCAGGCCCACTAGCGGGAGGGGCACAGATACGCAGTATTTT	CASRPTSGRGTDTQYF
once	TRBV12-5	TRBJ1-1	-	TGTGCTAGTGGACCGGACAGCAACTCTGAAGCTTTCTTT	CASGPDSNSEAFF
-	TRBV6-6	TRBJ2-5	-	TGTGCCAGCAGTAAGGACAGAGAGACCCAGTACTTC	CASSKDRETQYF
-	TRBV6-1	TRBJ1-6	-	TGTGCCAGCATTCGTGCAGGTGATTCACCCCTCCACTTT	CASIRAGDSPLHF
-	TRBV7-2	TRBJ2-3	TRBD2	TGTGCCAGCAGCTTAGCCGGGACTAGCGGGGGTTATGTGTTAAGCACAGATACGCAGTATTTT	CASSLAGTSGGYVLSTDTQYF
-	TRBV19	TRBJ2-3	TRBD1	TGTGCCAGTAGACCAGCGGGACAGGGGACGGGGACAGATACGCAGTATTTT	CASRPAGQGTGTDTQYF
-	TRBV28	TRBJ2-7	TRBD1	TGTGCCAGCAGTAAGGACAGGTACGAGCAGTACTTC	CASSKDRYEQYF
-	TRBV19	TRBJ1-4	-	TGTGCCAGTAGTACGGCTGTGGGGGGAACTAATGAAAAACTGTTTTTT	CASSTAVGGTNEKLFF
-	TRBV20-1	TRBJ2-3	-	TGCAGTGCTAGCACAGATACGCAGTATTTT	CSASTDTQYF
-	TRBV19	TRBJ1-1	-	TGTGCCAGTAAACATCCAACCCCCGTGAACACTGAAGCTTTCTTT	CASKHPTPVNTEAFF
-	TRBV6-5	TRBJ2-7	TRBD1	TGTGCCAGCACTCACTCCCGGGACAGGGGTTACGAGCAGTACTTC	CASTHSRDRGYEQYF
-	TRBV9	TRBJ1-6	-	TGTGCCAGCAGTGGAGTTGCAGGGAATTCACCCCTCCACTTT	CASSGVAGNSPLHF
-	TRBV30	TRBJ1-5	-	TGTGCCTGGAGTGTACATACGGGTAATCAGCCCCAGCATTTT	CAWSVHTGNQPQHF
-	TRBV28	TRBJ1-1	-	TGTGCCAGCAGTTTATCCCAAAACAGGGTGGGTGGCACTGAAGCTTTCTTT	CASSLSQNRVGGTEAFF
-	TRBV7-9	TRBJ1-4	TRBD1	TGTGCCAGCAGCTTACAGGGACAGGCTAATGAAAAACTGTTTTTT	CASSLQGQANEKLFF
few	TRBV30	TRBJ2-1	-	TGTGCCTGGAGTCTTAGCTATGAGCAGTTCTTC	CAWSLSYEQFF
-	TRBV7-3	TRBJ2-7	-	TGTGCCAGCAGCTCTGGTGGACTGGGATCCTACGAGCAGTACTTC	CASSSGGLGSYEQYF
-	TRBV30	TRBJ1-4	-	TGTGCCTGGAGTGATGGGACCGGGATAGCAAAACTGTTTTTT	CAWSDGTGIAKLFF
-	TRBV7-2	TRBJ2-1	TRBD2	TGTGCCAGCAGCTTACCGGGACTAGCGGGGGGGGACTACAATGAGCAGTTCTTC	CASSLPGLAGGDYNEQFF
-	TRBV6-5	TRBJ2-5	-	TGTGCCAGCCGCCAGGATCCCAGTTCAGAGACCCAGTACTTC	CASRQDPSSETQYF
few	TRBV5-4	TRBJ1-5	-	TGTGCCAGCGGCATACAGGGAGCGGGCCAGCCCCAGCATTTT	CASGIQGAGQPQHF
-	TRBV5-6	TRBJ2-4	-	TGTGCCAGCAGCCCGCTGGGAGCGGGCAGGGGGAACATTCAGTACTTC	CASSPLGAGRGNIQYF
-	TRBV18	TRBJ2-1	TRBD2	TGTGCCAGCTCTGAGTTTGAGGGAGGGCCTTACAATGAGCAGTTCTTC	CASSEFEGGPYNEQFF
-	TRBV2	TRBJ1-4	TRBD1	TGTGCCACCCGACAGGGGGAGACTAATGAAAAACTGTTTTTT	CATRQGETNEKLFF
-	TRBV19	TRBJ1-5	-	TGTGCCAGTAACGTAGCTGACAGCTATCAGCCCCAGCATTTT	CASNVADSYQPQHF
once	TRBV6-5	TRBJ2-1	TRBD2	TGTGCCAGCAGTGTTTATAGCGGGAGCTACAATGAGCAGTTCTTC	CASSVYSGSYNEQFF
-	TRBV19	TRBJ1-1	-	TGTGCCAGTAGTAATCCAGCGGGCACTGAAGCTTTCTTT	CASSNPAGTEAFF
few	TRBV10-3	TRBJ1-1	-	TGTGCCATCAGTGAGGGGATCCAGAACACTGAAGCTTTCTTT	CAISEGIQNTEAFF
-	TRBV6-1	TRBJ2-3	-	TGTGCCAGCAGGGACAGTAGCACAGATACGCAGTATTTT	CASRDSSTDTQYF
once	TRBV25-1	TRBJ2-5	-	TGTGCCAGCAGTGATGGATCAGGGAGAGAGACCCAGTACTTC	CASSDGSGRETQYF
once	TRBV7-9	TRBJ2-1	-	TGTGCCAGCAGTACCTTACTCCGACCCCTCTACAATGAGCAGTTCTTC	CASSTLLRPLYNEQFF
-	TRBV10-3	TRBJ2-1	TRBD2	TGTGCCATCAGTGAGTCGACTAGCGGGGATTTCGACGAGCAGTTCTTC	CAISESTSGDFDEQFF
-	TRBV2	TRBJ2-7	TRBD1	TGTGCCAGCAATGAAGGGGGCAGGGGTTCCTACGAGCAGTACTTC	CASNEGGRGSYEQYF
-	TRBV7-2	TRBJ2-5	-	TGTGCCAGCAGCTTAGTGTCCGGACGCCAAGAGACCCAGTACTTC	CASSLVSGRQETQYF
-	TRBV5-4	TRBJ2-3	-	TGTGCCAGCAGCCAAGGCTCTCCTAGCACAGATACGCAGTATTTT	CASSQGSPSTDTQYF
few	TRBV29-1	TRBJ1-5	-	TGCAGCGCCTCACAGGAGGGGCATCAGCCCCAGCATTTT	CSASQEGHQPQHF
-	TRBV29-1	TRBJ1-5	-	TGCAGCGTGAACAGCGACTCGGGGAGTCAGCCCCAGCATTTT	CSVNSDSGSQPQHF
-	TRBV7-3	TRBJ1-1	-	TGTGCCAGCAGCCCCGGAGGGGCGACTACCACGGGAGCTTTCTTT	CASSPGGATTTGAFF
once	TRBV6-5	TRBJ2-2	TRBD1	TGTGCCAGCAGTCCACAGGGGGGCACCGGGGAGCTGTTTTTT	CASSPQGGTGELFF
-	TRBV14	TRBJ1-3	-	TGTGCCAGCAAAGAAGGTGGGGAGTGGAGAAACACCATATATTTT	CASKEGGEWRNTIYF
-	TRBV29-1	TRBJ1-4	TRBD1	TGCAGCGCCATTGAGGGGGCGTCGGGAATTAATGAAAAACTGTTTTTT	CSAIEGASGINEKLFF
-	TRBV30	TRBJ2-5	-	TGTGCCTGGAGCCCCTTGTGGGATCGAGAGACCCAGTACTTC	CAWSPLWDRETQYF
-	TRBV5-6	TRBJ2-2	-	TGTGCCAGCAGCTTGACTGGGGTGGGCACCGGGGAGCTGTTTTTT	CASSLTGVGTGELFF
few	TRBV2	TRBJ1-6	-	TGTGCCAGCAGTGTGCAGTATAATTCACCCCTCCACTTT	CASSVQYNSPLHF
-	TRBV11-3	TRBJ2-3	-	TGTGCCAGCAGCTTAGGAACCCAGGCCGGGGGAGCTACAGATACGCAGTATTTT	CASSLGTQAGGATDTQYF
-	TRBV6-5	TRBJ1-1	-	TGTGCCAGCAGAGACCGGGTCGCGAGGACTGAAGCTTTCTTT	CASRDRVARTEAFF
-	TRBV10-1	TRBJ2-1	-	TGCGCCAGCAGTGACCCTATGGGGCCAGGACCTAGTGAGCAGTTCTTC	CASSDPMGPGPSEQFF
-	TRBV10-3	TRBJ2-5	-	TGTGCCATCAGTGGCGAAGTAAGTTACCAAGAGACCCAGTACTTC	CAISGEVSYQETQYF
-	TRBV19	TRBJ2-1	TRBD2	TGTGCCAGTAGTAATCAGGCGGGACTAGCGGGAAATGAGCAGTTCTTC	CASSNQAGLAGNEQFF